The 4 T cell receptor beta chains reported below all come from one sample, sequenced in a study of beta chain features in type 1 diabetes. The sequenced template was cDNA made from the entire isolated RNA. TCRdb's table, derived via immunoSEQ multiplex PCR, lists solely in-frame clones and lacks some. The profile covers about 470,000 clones, with over 25% appearing a single time and 0.06% to 0.07% taken by the ten largest. The sample taken for sequencing was naive CD4+ T cells from blood. All receptors come from a man younger than 35 in good health.

This clone was seen only once. The rearrangement joins TRBV23-1 to TRBJ2-7, with unresolved D. TRBV23-1 is filed as an ORF, its function uncertain. CDR3 length equals 15 residues. V lost 6 bases and J lost 2, with 17 bases in between. In nucleotides, the CDR3 is TGCGCCAGCAGCTACCTGGGCCCCTGTCCCTACGAGCAGTACTTC. Translated, it gives CASSYLGPCPYEQYF.

This clone came up a few times. The rearrangement uses TRBV4-3 and TRBJ2-1; D is tentatively TRBD1 or TRBD2 (6 bases each). The CDR3 consists of 16 residues. V lost 4 bases to trimming and J lost 0 bases, with 13 bases between them. Germline-derived CDR1 and CDR2 are LGHNA and YSLEER. The CDR3 DNA is TGCGCCAGCAGCCGAGGGGGGAGGCACTCCTACAATGAGCAGTTCTTC. It codes for CASSRGGRHSYNEQFF.

On this clone: A read error may produce the germline difference seen at one junction end. The rearrangement uses TRBV7-7 and TRBJ2-3; 9 bases map to TRBD2. Germline V gene data show CDR1 as SSHAT and CDR2 as FNYEAQ (reference sequence). This CDR3 region has 14 residues. The DNA of the CDR3 is TGTGCTAGCAGCGCTACCGGGACTAGCGATACGCAGTATTTT. Protein sequence: CASSATGTSDTQYF.

This clone was seen a few times. The gene calls are TRBV30 and TRBJ2-7; no firm D call. Germline V lookup: CDR1 GTSNPN, CDR2 SVGIG (reference sequence). The ends were cut back, 2 bases at V and 5 bases at J, with 7 bases in the middle. This CDR3 is 11 amino acids long. Here the CDR3 DNA reads TGTGCCTGGAGTTTTTTTAACGAGCAGTACTTC. It is translated as CAWSFFNEQYF.